Following are 11 T cell receptor beta chains from one sample sequenced in a study of blood T cells in healthy people across ages. Primers used in a second PCR of about 6 to 11 cycles were a sample-barcoded 5' primer and a J-beta primer mix. TCRdb analysed the 5' RACE reads with MiXCR anew, one entry per CDR3 protein. Of 700,000 to 850,000 distinct CDR3 sequences listed, roughly 40% are singletons. The source material was blood. The source is a man between 18 and 35 years old in good health.

The rearrangement uses TRBV12-3 or TRBV12-4 and TRBJ1-1, with 9 bases identical to TRBD1. V gave up 6 bases and J gave up 7 bases; unmatched junction bases: 15. The CDR3 is 16 residues long. As DNA, the CDR3 is TGTGCCAGCAGCCCCTGGACAGGGGAGGTCGAGGGTGAAGCTTTCTTT. Protein product: CASSPWTGEVEGEAFF.

There are many counts of this clonotype. V and J are TRBV29-1 and TRBJ2-1; possibly TRBD1 or TRBD2 for D (5 bases each). Germline-derived CDR1 and CDR2 are SQVTM and ANQGSEA. The CDR3 has 15 residues. Trimming cost V 7 bases and J 6 bases, with 22 bases left between them. The CDR3 loop is CSGGPGDLHINEQFF. CDR3 nucleotide sequence: TGCAGCGGGGGCCCTGGGGACCTCCACATCAATGAGCAGTTCTTC.

This clonotype was counted many times. The genes are TRBV12-3 or TRBV12-4 and TRBJ1-2; no definite D call. The CDR3 runs to 13 residues. V lost 3 bases and J lost 6, with 11 bases in between. This chain's CDR3 is CASSLIGSDGYTF. DNA for the CDR3: TGTGCCAGCAGTTTGATTGGGTCGGATGGCTACACCTTC.

This clonotype appeared many times. The rearrangement links TRBV7-9 to TRBJ2-2; 11 positions agree with TRBD1. CDR3 size: 15 residues. The J segment lost 6 bases and the V segment lost 5 bases, leaving 5 bases of the junction unmatched. The germline V gene has CDR1 SEHNR and CDR2 FQNEAQ (reference sequence). The chain's CDR3 is CASSQDRGRAGELFF. The CDR3 DNA reads as TGTGCCAGCAGCCAGGACAGGGGGCGAGCCGGGGAGCTGTTTTTT.

The chain uses TRBV5-1 and TRBJ2-1; 8 nucleotides align to TRBD2. CDR1 and CDR2 (germline): SGHRS, YFSETQ. The CDR3 contains 15 residues. Germline trimming cut 7 bases from V and 2 bases from J; bases unmatched to any gene: 8. The DNA of the CDR3 is TGCGCCAGCCGGAATTTTAGCGGGGCCTACAATGAGCAGTTCTTC. It codes for CASRNFSGAYNEQFF.

CDR3: CASSVGTLSTDTQYF. CDR3 DNA: TGTGCCAGCAGCGTTGGGACCTTGTCCACAGATACGCAGTATTTT. V and J are TRBV3-1 and TRBJ2-3; the D gene could be TRBD1 or TRBD2 (5 bases each). Germline lookup yields CDR1 LGHDT and CDR2 YNNKEL (reference sequence). The V end was cut by 5 bases, the J end by 2 bases, with 14 bases between. CDR3 length equals 15 residues.

J is TRBJ2-1 and V is TRBV7-7, with a tentative D call TRBD2 (5 bases). V was clipped by 1 base and J by 9 bases, with 13 bases between them. This CDR3 spans 14 amino acids. Looked up from germline, CDR1 is SSHAT and CDR2 is FNYEAQ (reference sequence). CDR3 coding DNA: TGTGCCAGCAGCTTAGTGGAAGAGGGTGGTGAGCAGTTCTTC. Amino acids: CASSLVEEGGEQFF. Based on the CDR3 plus reference TRBV7-7 and TRBJ2-1, the full variable domain is GAGVSQSPRYKVTKRGQDVTLRCDPISSHATLYWYQQALGQGPEFLTYFNYEAQPDKSGLPSDRFSAERPEGSISTLTIQRTEQRDSAMYRCASSLVEEGGEQFFGPGTRLTVL.

The chain links TRBV9 to TRBJ2-7; 10 nucleotides line up with TRBD1. There are 16 residues in the CDR3. V dropped 0 bases and J dropped 2; count of bases not matched to a gene: 5. Per germline, CDR1 SGDLS and CDR2 YYNGEE. The CDR3 region is CASSVGRDRGTYEQYF. The CDR3 nucleotides read TGTGCCAGCAGCGTAGGCAGGGACAGGGGCACCTACGAGCAGTACTTC.

This clonotype was recorded a few times. The rearrangement uses TRBV12-3 or TRBV12-4 and TRBJ1-5; TRBD1 matches 8 bases. The junction had 7 bases not matched to a gene; V was cut back by 5 bases and J by 4 bases. CDR3 length: 15 residues. This CDR3 reads CASSPTGGFNQPQHF. CDR3 in DNA: TGTGCCAGCAGTCCCACAGGGGGGTTTAATCAGCCCCAGCATTTT.

This clonotype was seen a few times. The chain recombines TRBV11-2 with TRBJ2-1; no definite D call. The DNA end lines up better with TRBJ2-7; the J call may be wrong. The germline V gene encodes CDR1 SGHAT and CDR2 FQNNGV. The CDR3 sequence is 15 residues long. CDR3 nucleotides: TGTGCCAGCAGCATGCAGAGAGTCTCCTACAATGAGCAGTACTTC. It encodes CASSMQRVSYNEQYF.

This clonotype was counted between two and nine times. This rearrangement joins TRBV12-3 or TRBV12-4 to TRBJ1-1; D may be TRBD1 (5 bases). V was cut by 2 bases and J by 1 base, with 11 bases left in between. The CDR3 sequence is 15 residues long. The CDR3 coding sequence is TGTGCCAGCAGTTTATGGGGGGACGGGAACACTGAAGCTTTCTTT. It codes for CASSLWGDGNTEAFF.